The 31 T cell receptor beta chains reported below all come from one sample, sequenced in a study of cytomegalovirus exposure and HLA in healthy donors. The PCR was carried out with 60 Vbeta primers and 13 Jbeta primers. The assay was immunoSEQ multiplex PCR, and TCRdb's table has in-frame clones only and misses some. The profile covers about 95,000 clones, with about 81% appearing a single time and about 4% taken by the ten largest. Material for sequencing was PBMCs. The receptors originated from a woman aged 40 to 50 in good health and CMV-seropositive.

This sequence joins TRBV5-1 and TRBJ2-3, with 9 bases fitting TRBD2. The CDR3 totals 16 residues. With V trimmed by 0 bases and J by 6 bases, 8 bases remained unmatched. The germline CDR1 and CDR2 sequences are SGHRS and YFSETQ. The chain's CDR3 is CASSLGLAADRDTQYF. DNA of the CDR3: TGCGCCAGCAGCTTGGGACTAGCGGCCGATAGGGATACGCAGTATTTT.

This chain connects TRBV6-1 to TRBJ2-7; 7 nucleotides match TRBD2. V lost 6 bases, J lost 0 bases, and 5 bases stayed unmatched. CDR1 and CDR2 from the germline V gene are MNHNS and SASEGT. The CDR3 runs 14 residues. CDR3 DNA: TGTGCCAGCAGCGCCACTAGCGTCTCCTACGAGCAGTACTTC. Residues: CASSATSVSYEQYF.

The genes are TRBV6-6 and TRBJ1-5, with unresolved D. The V gene lost 6 bases and the J gene lost 7 bases, with 13 bases spanning the gap. Germline CDR1 MNHNY, CDR2 SVGAGI (reference sequence). This CDR3 region has 13 residues. CDR3 sequence: CASSLEREQPQHF. CDR3 DNA: TGTGCCAGCAGCCTCGAGCGGGAACAGCCCCAGCATTTT.

The count of this clone is one. The chain recombines TRBV5-4 with TRBJ2-3; 7 bases agree with TRBD2. This CDR3 contains 15 residues. With V trimmed by 4 bases and J by 4 bases, 9 bases remained unmatched. Germline V gene lookup returns CDR1 SGHNT and CDR2 YYREEE (reference sequence). The DNA of the CDR3 is TGTGCCAGCAGCCCGGGAGCGGGAAGCGCAGATACGCAGTATTTT. Its protein is CASSPGAGSADTQYF.

The rearrangement joins TRBV29-1 to TRBJ2-7; tentative D call: TRBD2 (5 bases). This CDR3 is 12 amino acids long. The germline V and J ends were trimmed by 6 bases and 7 bases, with 16 bases remaining between them. Germline values: CDR1 SQVTM, CDR2 ANQGSEA. The CDR3 DNA reads TGCAGCGTGACTGGACGGTGGAGGGAGCAGTACTTC. It is translated as CSVTGRWREQYF.

The rearrangement uses TRBV7-2 and TRBJ1-2, with 7 bases matching TRBD1. This CDR3 contains 14 residues. Germline CDR1 SGHTA, CDR2 FQGNSA. Trimming at V came to 0 bases and at J to 4 bases, leaving 2 bases not matched to a gene. The CDR3 region has the DNA TGTGCCAGCAGCTTAGCCCGGGACAGCTATGGCTACACCTTC. Translating gives CASSLARDSYGYTF.

The V call is TRBV4-1, the J call TRBJ2-7; the match to TRBD1 covers 8 bases. The CDR3 covers 17 residues. V was clipped by 0 bases and J by 4 bases; unmatched bases: 11. The V gene's germline CDR1 is MGHRA and CDR2 YSYEKL. CDR3 DNA sequence: TGCGCCAGCAGCCAAGATGGCCGGGGGACAGGCCTTTACGAGCAGTACTTC. It encodes CASSQDGRGTGLYEQYF.

The J gene is TRBJ2-7, the V gene TRBV10-2; 9 positions match TRBD1. With V trimmed by 2 bases and J by 3 bases, 2 bases remained unmatched. The CDR3 covers 14 residues. Germline CDR1 and CDR2: WSHSY and SAAADI. CDR3 DNA sequence: TGCGCCAGCAGTGAGGGGGGACAGGGCTACGAGCAGTACTTC. This sequence encodes CASSEGGQGYEQYF.

V gene TRBV11-3 combines with J gene TRBJ2-5; 12 bases agree with TRBD2. Germline values: CDR1 SGHNT, CDR2 YENEEA. With V trimmed by 8 bases and J by 4 bases, 8 bases remained unmatched. The CDR3 extends over 15 amino acids. CDR3: CASSRTSGIGETQYF. Here the CDR3 DNA reads TGTGCCAGCTCCCGGACTAGCGGGATCGGAGAGACCCAGTACTTC.

V usage is TRBV9 and J usage is TRBJ2-1; D perhaps matches TRBD2 (6 bases). The V and J ends lost 7 bases and 2 bases respectively, with 16 bases between them. The germline V gene encodes CDR1 SGDLS and CDR2 YYNGEE. The CDR3 runs 15 residues. CDR3 nucleotides: TGTGCCAGCTCCCCGGAGGGTAACCCCTACAATGAGCAGTTCTTC. This codes for CASSPEGNPYNEQFF.

V is TRBV28 and J is TRBJ2-7; the D gene is possibly TRBD2 (6 bases). Germline CDR1 MDHEN, CDR2 SYDVKM. The CDR3 contains 13 residues. Trimming pared 10 bases from V and 2 bases from J, leaving 15 bases between. The CDR3, as DNA: TGTGCCACGGACCGGGGGTACGCCTACGAGCAGTACTTC. This encodes CATDRGYAYEQYF. The full variable domain, completed using reference TRBV28 and TRBJ2-7, is DVKVTQSSRYLVKRTGEKVFLECVQDMDHENMFWYRQDPGLGLRLIYFSYDVKMKEKGDIPEGYSVSREKKERFSLILESASTNQTSMYLCATDRGYAYEQYFGPGTRLTVT.

V is TRBV30 and J is TRBJ1-1; D may be TRBD1 (6 bases). V lost 5 bases and J 5 bases, leaving 15 bases between the germline ends. CDR1 and CDR2 (germline): GTSNPN, SVGIG (reference sequence). The CDR3 is 13 amino acids. CDR3 coding DNA: TGTGCCTGGTCTTTCCTTCAGGGGACTGAAGCTTTCTTT. This translates into CAWSFLQGTEAFF.

V usage is TRBV15 and J usage is TRBJ1-1; TRBD1 might be the D (5 bases). V lost 3 bases and J 8 bases, leaving 22 bases between the germline ends. This CDR3 is built from 16 residues. The germline V gene has CDR1 LNHNV and CDR2 YYDKDF (reference sequence). CDR3 protein: CATSRGIDSKIEEAFF. The CDR3 nucleotides are TGTGCCACCAGCAGGGGCATAGACAGCAAGATAGAAGAAGCTTTCTTT. The full variable domain, rest sourced from reference TRBV15 and TRBJ1-1, is DAMVIQNPRYQVTQFGKPVTLSCSQTLNHNVMYWYQQKSSQAPKLLFHYYDKDFNNEADTPDNFQSRRPNTSFCFLDIRSPGLGDTAMYLCATSRGIDSKIEEAFFGQGTRLTVV.

V gene TRBV28 combines with J gene TRBJ2-7, with a possible D match to TRBD1 (6 bases). There are 14 residues in the CDR3. Germline V gene lookup returns CDR1 MDHEN and CDR2 SYDVKM. Deletions cut 2 bases from V and 2 bases from J, with 10 bases between. CDR3 residues: CASSLEGVTYEQYF. In nucleotides, the CDR3 is TGTGCCAGCAGTTTAGAGGGGGTAACCTACGAGCAGTACTTC.

The table lists this clone with a count of one. The chain recombines TRBV5-6 with TRBJ2-1, with 11 bases identical to TRBD2. CDR1 is SGHDT, CDR2 YYEEEE, per germline. V shed 0 bases, J shed 6 bases, and the junction held 11 bases outside the gene matches. The CDR3 runs 18 residues. CDR3 protein: CASSLDWSSGRAFNEQFF. The CDR3 coding sequence is TGTGCCAGCAGCTTGGACTGGAGTAGCGGGAGGGCTTTCAATGAGCAGTTCTTC.

The genes are TRBV28 and TRBJ1-2; 8 bases agree with TRBD1. With 3 bases clipped from V and 7 bases from J, the junction kept 4 bases outside the gene matches. CDR1 and CDR2 (germline): MDHEN, SYDVKM. CDR3 length: 13 amino acids. In nucleotides, the CDR3 is TGTGCCAGCAGTTTTACAGGGGGGTTTGGCTACACCTTC. This sequence encodes CASSFTGGFGYTF.

This chain links TRBV5-1 with TRBJ2-6; no clear D gene. V was trimmed by 0 bases and J by 3 bases, leaving 7 bases between them. The V gene's germline CDR1 is SGHRS and CDR2 YFSETQ. The CDR3 is made up of 15 amino acids. CDR3 region: CASSLDLYGANVLTF. CDR3 coding DNA: TGCGCCAGCAGCTTGGACCTCTATGGGGCCAACGTCCTGACTTTC.

V and J are TRBV9 and TRBJ2-7, with D perhaps matching TRBD1 (6 bases). The CDR3 covers 14 residues. V was cut by 1 base and J by 6 bases, with 14 bases left in between. Germline values: CDR1 SGDLS, CDR2 YYNGEE. The CDR3: CASSVYRAGGEQYF. The CDR3 region has the DNA TGTGCCAGCAGCGTATACAGGGCTGGCGGCGAGCAGTACTTC.

This clone was observed once. This chain links TRBV7-3 with TRBJ2-1; the D gene is possibly TRBD2 (6 bases). CDR3 size: 15 residues. Trimming pared 5 bases from V and 6 bases from J, leaving 17 bases between. Germline loops: CDR1 SGHTA, CDR2 FQGTGA. In DNA form, the CDR3 reads TGTGCCAGCAGCCCTATAGCGGCCGCAGTCAATGAGCAGTTCTTC. Protein product: CASSPIAAAVNEQFF.

This sequence joins TRBV5-6 and TRBJ2-3; the match to TRBD1 covers 7 bases. CDR3 length: 16 residues. J was trimmed by 2 bases and V by 3 bases; bases with no gene match: 9. The V gene's germline CDR1 is SGHDT and CDR2 YYEEEE. The CDR3 DNA reads TGTGCCAGCAGCTCCTACAGGGGTCTGAACACAGATACGCAGTATTTT. This encodes CASSSYRGLNTDTQYF.

This chain joins TRBV9 and TRBJ2-3, with 8 bases lining up with TRBD1. This CDR3 comprises 14 residues. V gave up 5 bases and J gave up 5 bases; unmatched junction bases: 7. Per germline, CDR1 SGDLS and CDR2 YYNGEE. The CDR3 reads CASSETGGGDTQYF. The CDR3 DNA is TGTGCCAGCAGTGAAACAGGGGGAGGAGATACGCAGTATTTT.

The chain recombines TRBV28 with TRBJ1-6, with D unresolved. Germline-derived CDR1 and CDR2 are MDHEN and SYDVKM. The CDR3 consists of 13 residues. The V and J ends lost 5 bases and 10 bases respectively, with 12 bases between them. The CDR3 DNA reads TGTGCCAGCAGTATCTCAACATGGTCACCCCTCCACTTT. Protein: CASSISTWSPLHF.

The DNA for the CDR3 is TGTGCCACCAGCAGTGGGGGCGGGAGAGTGATAGATACGCAGTATTTT. Amino acids: CATSSGGGRVIDTQYF. The rearrangement links TRBV15 to TRBJ2-3, with D tentatively TRBD2 (7 bases). The CDR3 extends over 16 amino acids. The germline gives CDR1 LNHNV, CDR2 YYDKDF (reference sequence). Deletions cut 3 bases from V and 5 bases from J, with 18 bases between.

The rearrangement links TRBV30 to TRBJ2-1; 8 nucleotides agree with TRBD1. Germline V lookup: CDR1 GTSNPN, CDR2 SVGIG (reference sequence). With V trimmed by 4 bases and J by 12 bases, 5 bases remained unmatched. The CDR3 contains 11 residues. The CDR3 here is CAWNGQGRQFF. The CDR3 bases are TGTGCCTGGAATGGACAGGGACGGCAGTTCTTC.

As for this clone: The same CDR3 also results from other DNA sequences found in this sample. This chain connects TRBV6-6 to TRBJ1-3, with D unclear. Germline loops: CDR1 MNHNY, CDR2 SVGAGI (reference sequence). The V end was cut by 0 bases, the J end by 2 bases, with 11 bases between. The CDR3 extends over 16 amino acids. The CDR3 loop reads CASSYSTERAGNTIYF. CDR3 coding DNA: TGTGCCAGCAGTTACTCGACTGAGAGAGCTGGAAACACCATATATTTT.

This rearrangement joins TRBV9 to TRBJ2-1; a possible D gene is TRBD2 (6 bases). The CDR3 is made up of 16 amino acids. The V end lost 4 bases, the J end lost 0 bases, and 14 bases lay between the germline ends. Germline assignment: CDR1 SGDLS and CDR2 YYNGEE. CDR3 DNA sequence: TGTGCCAGCAGCCCAGGCGGAGGGAGCTCCTACAATGAGCAGTTCTTC. This gives the protein CASSPGGGSSYNEQFF.

The gene calls are TRBV28 and TRBJ1-5, with D perhaps matching TRBD1 (5 bases). In germline, CDR1 is MDHEN, CDR2 SYDVKM. The CDR3 loop spans 17 amino acids. The V and J ends lost 3 bases and 1 base respectively, with 16 bases between them. CDR3 residues: CASSFPTDSVSNQPQHF. The DNA for the CDR3 is TGTGCCAGCAGTTTCCCCACCGACAGTGTGAGCAATCAGCCCCAGCATTTT.

In the case of this clone: At one end the junction does not follow the germline gene, possibly because of a read error. The chain uses TRBV6-1 and TRBJ1-6, with D perhaps TRBD1 (6 bases). Germline CDR1 reads MNHNS; CDR2 reads SASEGT. The CDR3 loop spans 18 amino acids. The CDR3 bases are TGTGCCAGCAGTAAAGCCCAGGGGTTGGTCCTAAATAATTCACCCCTCCACTTT. Encoded protein: CASSKAQGLVLNNSPLHF.

V is TRBV5-5 and J is TRBJ2-7; possible D gene TRBD1, 5 bases. The CDR3 is made up of 14 amino acids. Trimming removed 0 bases from V and 1 base from J, with 8 bases in between. Germline V gives CDR1 SGHKS, CDR2 YYEKEE (reference sequence). DNA for the CDR3: TGTGCCAGCAGCTTGGTTTCAGGGTCCTACGAGCAGTACTTC. Translated, it gives CASSLVSGSYEQYF.

V is TRBV19 and J is TRBJ2-1; 7 bases are shared with TRBD2. V dropped 7 bases and J dropped 5; count of bases not matched to a gene: 8. Germline V gene sequence: CDR1 LNHDA, CDR2 SQIVND (reference sequence). The CDR3 spans 14 residues. CDR3 DNA: TGTGCCAGTACCCCTGGGAGGGCGAACAATGAGCAGTTCTTC. Amino acids: CASTPGRANNEQFF.

The V and J genes are TRBV2 and TRBJ2-1; 8 bases are shared with TRBD2. The trim removed 4 bases at V and 8 bases at J, leaving 7 bases unmatched. The CDR3 runs to 14 residues. Per the germline V gene, CDR1 is SNHLY and CDR2 is FYNNEI. Here the CDR3 reads CASSGPAGVYEQFF. In DNA, the CDR3 is TGTGCCAGCAGTGGGCCAGCGGGAGTGTATGAGCAGTTCTTC.